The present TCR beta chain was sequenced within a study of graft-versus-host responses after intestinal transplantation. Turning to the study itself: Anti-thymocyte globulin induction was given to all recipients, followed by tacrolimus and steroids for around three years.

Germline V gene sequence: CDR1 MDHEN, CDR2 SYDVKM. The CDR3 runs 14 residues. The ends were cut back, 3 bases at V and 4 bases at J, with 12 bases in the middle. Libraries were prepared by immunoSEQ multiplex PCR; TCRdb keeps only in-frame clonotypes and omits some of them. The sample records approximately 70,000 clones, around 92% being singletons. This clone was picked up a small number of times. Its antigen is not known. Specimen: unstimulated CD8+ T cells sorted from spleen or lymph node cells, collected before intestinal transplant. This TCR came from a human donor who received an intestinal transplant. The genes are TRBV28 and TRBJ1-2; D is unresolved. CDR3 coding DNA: TGTGCCAGCAGTTTCGGTGGTTCGCGCTATGGCTACACCTTC. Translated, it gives CASSFGGSRYGYTF.